What follows is one TCR beta chain and its context. Followed longitudinally, the Seattle patients had been enrolled during active infection. This specimen comes from a study of blood T cell repertoires in COVID-19. Study context: The United States, Italy and Spain provided the acute and convalescent COVID-19 samples. T cells, B-cell-depleted T cells, or PBMCs supplied cDNA or gDNA.

V lost 3 bases to trimming and J lost 2 bases, with 7 bases between them. The germline CDR1 and CDR2 sequences are SEHNR and FQNEAQ (reference sequence). This CDR3 has 14 residues. Original handling: Amplified reference gene primers provided the basis for estimating nucleated cell counts. Measured with immunoSEQ multiplex PCR; TCRdb has only the in-frame clones, and not every one. Clone size and the V and J calls come from that table; the DNA yielded D and trimming. The table shows 50,000 to 70,000 clones, with approximately 84% occurring only once. Sequenced input: peripheral blood. The chain has TRBV7-9 and TRBJ1-4, with D tentatively TRBD1 (5 bases). This clonotype originated in a man aged 80 or over with COVID-19, enrolled during active disease. The CDR3 loop reads CASSLSGTNEKLFF. The CDR3 region has the DNA TGTGCCAGCAGCTTGTCAGGGACTAATGAAAAACTGTTTTTT.